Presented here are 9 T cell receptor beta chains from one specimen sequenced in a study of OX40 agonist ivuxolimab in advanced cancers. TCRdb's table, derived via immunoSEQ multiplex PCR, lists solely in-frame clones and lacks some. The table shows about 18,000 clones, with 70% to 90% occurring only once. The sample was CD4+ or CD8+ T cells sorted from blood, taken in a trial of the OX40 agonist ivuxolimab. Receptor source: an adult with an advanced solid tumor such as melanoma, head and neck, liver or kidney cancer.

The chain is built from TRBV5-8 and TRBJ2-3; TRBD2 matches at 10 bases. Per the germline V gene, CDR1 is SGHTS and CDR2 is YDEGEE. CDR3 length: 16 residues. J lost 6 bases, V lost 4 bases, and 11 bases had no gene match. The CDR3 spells CASSRGHSGRGDTQYF. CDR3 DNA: TGTGCCAGCAGCCGGGGACACAGCGGGAGGGGGGATACGCAGTATTTT.

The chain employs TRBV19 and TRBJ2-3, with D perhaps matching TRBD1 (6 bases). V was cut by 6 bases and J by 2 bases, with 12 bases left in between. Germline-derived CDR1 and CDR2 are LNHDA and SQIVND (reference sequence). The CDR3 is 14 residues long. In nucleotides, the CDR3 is TGTGCCAGTAGGATGACAGGAGCCACAGATACGCAGTATTTT. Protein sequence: CASRMTGATDTQYF.

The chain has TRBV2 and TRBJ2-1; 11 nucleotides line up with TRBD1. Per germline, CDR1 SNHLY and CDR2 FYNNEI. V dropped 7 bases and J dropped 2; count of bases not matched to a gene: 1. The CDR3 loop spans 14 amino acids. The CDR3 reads CASMGQGAYNEQFF. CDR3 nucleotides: TGTGCCAGCATGGGACAGGGGGCCTACAATGAGCAGTTCTTC.

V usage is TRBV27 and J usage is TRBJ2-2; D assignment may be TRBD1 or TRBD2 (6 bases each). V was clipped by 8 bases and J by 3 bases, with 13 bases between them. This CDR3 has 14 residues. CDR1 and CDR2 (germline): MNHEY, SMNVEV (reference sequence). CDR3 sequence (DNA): TGTGCCAGCGGATTTAGGGGGGACACCGGGGAGCTGTTTTTT. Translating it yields CASGFRGDTGELFF.

CDR3 sequence (DNA): TGTGCCAGCAGCCAGTCAGGGTGGCAGCCCCAGCATTTT. Its translation is CASSQSGWQPQHF. The V call is TRBV27, the J call TRBJ1-5; tentatively, D is TRBD1 (5 bases). This CDR3 has 13 amino acids. V was clipped by 6 bases and J by 7 bases, with 13 bases between them. Germline V gene lookup returns CDR1 MNHEY and CDR2 SMNVEV (reference sequence).

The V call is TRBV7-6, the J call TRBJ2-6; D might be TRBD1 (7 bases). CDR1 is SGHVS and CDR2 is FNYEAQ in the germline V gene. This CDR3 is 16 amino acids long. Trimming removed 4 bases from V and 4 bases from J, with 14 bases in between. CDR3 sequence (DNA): TGTGCCAGCAGCTATCCGGAGGGGGCCGGGGCCAACGTCCTGACTTTC. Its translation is CASSYPEGAGANVLTF.

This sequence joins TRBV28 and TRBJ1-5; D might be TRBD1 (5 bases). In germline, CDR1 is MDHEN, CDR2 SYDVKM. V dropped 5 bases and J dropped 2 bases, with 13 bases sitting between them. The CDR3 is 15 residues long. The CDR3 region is CASSPQGRRNQPQHF. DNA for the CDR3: TGTGCCAGCAGTCCCCAGGGACGGCGCAATCAGCCCCAGCATTTT.

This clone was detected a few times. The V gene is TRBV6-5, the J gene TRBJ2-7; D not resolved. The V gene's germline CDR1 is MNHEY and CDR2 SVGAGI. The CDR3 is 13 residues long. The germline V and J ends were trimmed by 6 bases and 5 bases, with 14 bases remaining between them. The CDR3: CASSPRVMDEQYF. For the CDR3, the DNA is TGTGCCAGCAGCCCCCGTGTGATGGACGAGCAGTACTTC.

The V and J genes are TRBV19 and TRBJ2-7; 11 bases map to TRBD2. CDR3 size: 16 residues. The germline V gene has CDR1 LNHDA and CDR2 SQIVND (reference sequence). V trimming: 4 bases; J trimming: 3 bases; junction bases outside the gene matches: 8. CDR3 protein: CASSRGLAEWGYEQYF. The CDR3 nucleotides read TGTGCCAGTAGTAGGGGACTAGCGGAGTGGGGCTACGAGCAGTACTTC.